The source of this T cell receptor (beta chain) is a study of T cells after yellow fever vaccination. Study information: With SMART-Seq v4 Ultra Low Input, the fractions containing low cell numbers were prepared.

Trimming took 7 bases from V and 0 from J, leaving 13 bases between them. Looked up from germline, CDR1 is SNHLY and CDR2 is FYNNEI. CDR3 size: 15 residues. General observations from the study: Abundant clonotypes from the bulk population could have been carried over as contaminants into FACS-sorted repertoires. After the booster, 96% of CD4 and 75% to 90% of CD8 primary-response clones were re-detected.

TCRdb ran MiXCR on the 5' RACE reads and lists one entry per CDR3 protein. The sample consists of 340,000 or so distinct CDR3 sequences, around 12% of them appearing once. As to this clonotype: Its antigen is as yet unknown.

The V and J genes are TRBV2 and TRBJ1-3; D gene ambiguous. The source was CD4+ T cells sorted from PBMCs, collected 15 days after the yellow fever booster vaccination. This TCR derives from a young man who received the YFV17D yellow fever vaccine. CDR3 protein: CASNPGGDSGNTIYF. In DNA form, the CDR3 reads TGTGCCAGCAACCCCGGCGGGGACTCTGGAAACACCATATATTTT.